The 12 T cell receptor beta chains listed next were all sequenced from one sample in a study of blood T cell repertoires in COVID-19. This table comes from immunoSEQ multiplex PCR, and its TCRdb copy is limited to in-frame clones, with some not included. Among fewer than 200,000 clones, 82% were seen once, and the ten largest hold more than 4.5%. Sequenced material: PBMCs or T cells enriched from blood (not recorded which). These receptors were obtained from an older woman with acute COVID-19.

The V gene is TRBV7-6, the J gene TRBJ1-2; 9 nucleotides match TRBD1. The CDR3 extends over 16 amino acids. In germline, CDR1 is SGHVS, CDR2 FNYEAQ. V lost 5 bases, J lost 4 bases, and 11 bases stayed unmatched. DNA for the CDR3: TGTGCCAGCAGCACTAAGGAAGGACAGGGGCCCTATGGCTACACCTTC. This gives the protein CASSTKEGQGPYGYTF.

The chain employs TRBV24-1 and TRBJ2-1; 8 nucleotides line up with TRBD1. J lost 12 bases, V lost 5 bases, and 20 bases had no gene match. Germline V lookup: CDR1 KGHDR, CDR2 SFDVKD. The CDR3 covers 17 residues. The CDR3: CATSGESRDVRRGRQFF. The CDR3 nucleotides are TGTGCCACCAGTGGAGAATCCCGTGACGTGCGCAGGGGGCGGCAGTTCTTC.

V is TRBV4-2 and J is TRBJ2-5; D is unresolved. The germline gives CDR1 LGHNA, CDR2 YNFKEQ. Trimming stripped 1 base from V and 5 bases from J, with 5 bases between. This CDR3 is built from 12 residues. The CDR3 protein is CASSQVPETQYF. CDR3 in DNA: TGTGCCAGCAGCCAAGTTCCGGAGACCCAGTACTTC.

The chain couples TRBV7-2 to TRBJ1-6, with D maybe TRBD1 (6 bases). V shed 1 base and J shed 10 bases, with 14 bases lying between them. The CDR3 consists of 15 residues. Per germline, CDR1 SGHTA and CDR2 FQGNSA. CDR3 loop: CASSLGRGGGSPLHF. DNA of the CDR3: TGTGCCAGCAGCTTAGGCAGGGGTGGTGGCTCACCCCTCCACTTT.

In its sample, this clone was seen a few times. The chain links TRBV7-2 to TRBJ2-7, with TRBD1 matching 9 bases. The germline gives CDR1 SGHTA, CDR2 FQGNSA. The trim removed 1 base at V and 3 bases at J, leaving 4 bases unmatched. The CDR3 has 15 amino acids. CDR3 sequence: CASSLGQGEFYEQYF. Written as DNA, the CDR3 is TGTGCCAGCAGCTTAGGACAGGGGGAGTTCTACGAGCAGTACTTC.

Worth noting for this clone: Other nucleotide sequences in the sample specify the same CDR3. The chain is built from TRBV5-1 and TRBJ2-2; tentatively, D is TRBD2 (6 bases). Trimming took 4 bases from V and 0 from J, leaving 10 bases between them. Germline loops: CDR1 SGHRS, CDR2 YFSETQ. This CDR3 spans 15 amino acids. The CDR3 spells CASSRDSANTGELFF. The CDR3 bases are TGCGCCAGCAGCCGGGACTCTGCGAACACCGGGGAGCTGTTTTTT.

The chain employs TRBV18 and TRBJ1-1, with 8 bases that match TRBD1. Losses at the gene ends were 4 bases for V and 6 bases for J; bases not matched to a gene: 13. CDR3 length: 16 residues. Looked up from germline, CDR1 is KGHSH and CDR2 is LQKENI. The CDR3 nucleotides read TGTGCCAGCTCACAAAACCTAGACAGGGGAGGCTCTGAAGCTTTCTTT. Translation: CASSQNLDRGGSEAFF.

This clone was recorded a few times. This chain uses TRBV7-9 with TRBJ2-7; TRBD1 might be the D (6 bases). The CDR3 sequence is 12 residues long. The germline V gene has CDR1 SEHNR and CDR2 FQNEAQ (reference sequence). Trimming removed 5 bases at V and 6 bases at J, with 11 bases between. CDR3 protein: CASSQQGGEQYF. The DNA of the CDR3 is TGTGCCAGCAGCCAACAGGGCGGCGAGCAGTACTTC. The full variable domain, its missing parts supplied by reference TRBV7-9 and TRBJ2-7, is DTGVSQNPRHKITKRGQNVTFRCDPISEHNRLYWYRQTLGQGPEFLTYFQNEAQLEKSRLLSDRFSAERPKGSFSTLEIQRTEQGDSAMYLCASSQQGGEQYFGPGTRLTVT.

The V and J genes are TRBV6-2 or TRBV6-3 and TRBJ1-5; TRBD1 matches 9 bases. Per germline, CDR1 MNHEY and CDR2 SVGEGT. After removal of 4 bases from V and 9 bases from J, the junction contained 7 bases not matched to a gene. The CDR3 is made up of 14 amino acids. CDR3 region: CASSSTGGGRPQHF. In nucleotides, the CDR3 is TGTGCCAGCAGTTCAACAGGGGGCGGACGGCCCCAGCATTTT.

The V call is TRBV7-8, the J call TRBJ2-7, with 9 bases matching TRBD1. CDR1 SGHVS and CDR2 FQNEAQ come from the germline V gene. V lost 2 bases and J lost 4; bases outside the gene matches: 18. The CDR3 length is 19 residues. CDR3 sequence: CASSLHRLPSGTGQYEQYF. CDR3 nucleotide sequence: TGTGCCAGCAGCTTACACCGGCTCCCTTCCGGGACAGGGCAGTACGAGCAGTACTTC.

The CDR3: CSVERTGGDLDTQYF. CDR3 bases: TGCAGCGTGGAGAGGACAGGGGGCGATCTAGATACGCAGTATTTT. V gene TRBV29-1 combines with J gene TRBJ2-3, with TRBD1 identical over 11 bases. The CDR3 sequence is 15 residues long. CDR1 and CDR2 (germline): SQVTM, ANQGSEA. The V and J ends lost 6 bases and 5 bases, in that order; junction bases with no gene match: 10.

V and J are TRBV14 and TRBJ2-7; D remains ambiguous. This CDR3 has 17 residues. The V and J ends lost 5 bases and 0 bases respectively, with 20 bases between them. Germline V gene data show CDR1 as SGHDN and CDR2 as FVKESK. The CDR3 loop is CASSGRLRPRGSYEQYF. The CDR3, as DNA: TGTGCCAGCAGCGGTCGTTTAAGGCCTCGAGGCTCCTACGAGCAGTACTTC.